Presented here are 11 T cell receptor beta chains from one specimen sequenced in a study of cytomegalovirus exposure and HLA in healthy donors (dated by TCRdb to the late 2010s). The library was prepared using the immunoSEQ multiplex PCR assay. For the multiplex PCR, a mixture combining 60 forward primers for TCR Vbeta segments and 13 reverse primers for TCR Jbeta segments was used. TCRdb limited this immuneACCESS table to in-frame rearrangements with V and J called. A share of clones is missing; checked studies link under half to unresolved V genes, and the rest is unexplained. The sample has about 130,000 clones on record, under 20% of them singletons. The ten largest account for approximately 2.9% of the sample. The sequenced material came from PBMCs. The receptors stem from a female donor in good health and CMV-seropositive.

This rearrangement joins TRBV5-4 to TRBJ2-1; a weak D match, TRBD2 (5 bases). The V end was cut by 4 bases, the J end by 10 bases, with 12 bases between. The CDR3 is 12 amino acids. From germline, CDR1 is SGHNT and CDR2 YYREEE (reference sequence). CDR3 DNA: TGTGCCAGCAGCCGCCCGGAGGAGGAGCAGTTCTTC. Translated, it gives CASSRPEEEQFF.

This chain uses TRBV6-6 with TRBJ2-7; the D gene is possibly TRBD2 (5 bases). CDR1 and CDR2 (germline): MNHNY, SVGAGI (reference sequence). The CDR3 sequence is 14 residues long. The V and J ends lost 7 bases and 4 bases respectively, with 17 bases between them. CDR3 amino acids: CASTPTRRIYEQYF. The CDR3 DNA reads as TGTGCCAGCACCCCCACTAGGCGGATTTACGAGCAGTACTTC.

This chain joins TRBV28 and TRBJ2-3, with 10 bases that match TRBD1. The CDR3 spans 14 residues. V was pared by 4 bases and J by 5 bases, with 3 bases of the junction left unmatched. Germline CDR1 is MDHEN and CDR2 is SYDVKM. CDR3 residues: CASSSGTGVDTQYF. CDR3 in DNA: TGTGCCAGCAGTTCCGGGACAGGGGTAGATACGCAGTATTTT.

The chain uses TRBV29-1 and TRBJ2-7; possibly TRBD1 for D (6 bases). Trimming pared 7 bases from V and 5 bases from J, leaving 18 bases between. Germline CDR1 is SQVTM and CDR2 is ANQGSEA. The CDR3 length is 13 residues. CDR3 protein: CSAEQGRAHEQYF. CDR3 sequence (DNA): TGCAGCGCAGAACAGGGAAGGGCCCACGAGCAGTACTTC.

There are a few counts of this clone. The chain employs TRBV14 and TRBJ2-2; D is undetermined. Trimming removed 4 bases from V and 3 bases from J, with 3 bases in between. CDR3 size: 12 residues. The V gene's germline CDR1 is SGHDN and CDR2 FVKESK. The CDR3: CASSPYTGELFF. The CDR3 coding sequence is TGTGCCAGCAGCCCATACACCGGGGAGCTGTTTTTT.

The J gene is TRBJ1-2, the V gene TRBV5-1, with TRBD1 matching 7 bases. Germline CDR1 is SGHRS and CDR2 is YFSETQ. The V segment lost 3 bases and the J segment 6 bases; nucleotides outside the gene matches: 11. The CDR3 is made up of 15 amino acids. CDR3: CASSSSGTVVHGYTF. Written as DNA, the CDR3 is TGCGCCAGCAGCTCTTCCGGGACAGTCGTCCATGGCTACACCTTC.

The rearrangement links TRBV27 to TRBJ1-6; D possibly corresponds to TRBD1 (5 bases). With 3 bases removed from V and 8 bases from J, the gap between germline ends came to 20 bases. The length of the CDR3 is 17 residues. CDR1 MNHEY and CDR2 SMNVEV come from the germline V gene (reference sequence). CDR3 residues: CASSFYKSGGIYSPLHF. The CDR3 coding sequence is TGTGCCAGCAGTTTCTATAAGTCGGGGGGAATATATTCACCCCTCCACTTT.

This clone occurred a few times. The junction does not match germline at one end; this may be a read error. Other DNA sequences in this specimen translate into the identical CDR3. This chain uses TRBV5-6 with TRBJ1-1; the match to TRBD1 covers 7 bases. The germline V gene has CDR1 SGHDT and CDR2 YYEEEE. The CDR3 contains 13 residues. The CDR3 region is CASSLDRDTEAFF. The CDR3 nucleotides are TGTGCCAGCAGCCTAGACAGGGACACTGAAGCCTTCTTT.

This clone was counted only a few times. The V gene is TRBV6-5, the J gene TRBJ1-1; TRBD1 agrees at 7 bases. The CDR3 extends over 13 amino acids. J gave up 7 bases and V 6 bases, and 8 bases lay outside the gene matches. Germline V gene data show CDR1 as MNHEY and CDR2 as SVGAGI. CDR3 loop: CASSIRRGHEAFF. The CDR3 nucleotides read TGTGCCAGCAGCATACGGAGGGGGCATGAAGCTTTCTTT.

The genes are TRBV5-5 and TRBJ1-2; TRBD1 aligns across 9 bases. Germline V gives CDR1 SGHKS, CDR2 YYEKEE (reference sequence). The CDR3 runs 15 residues. Germline trimming cut 1 base from V and 1 base from J; bases unmatched to any gene: 2. CDR3 protein: CASSLTGQGNYGYTF. Written as DNA, the CDR3 is TGTGCCAGCAGCTTGACGGGACAGGGTAACTATGGCTACACCTTC.

The chain links TRBV7-8 to TRBJ2-7; maybe TRBD1 (5 bases). The germline V and J ends were trimmed by 1 base and 5 bases, with 9 bases remaining between them. This CDR3 has 13 amino acids. Germline V gene data show CDR1 as SGHVS and CDR2 as FQNEAQ. This chain's CDR3 is CASSLGQGNEQYF. DNA for the CDR3: TGTGCCAGCAGCTTAGGTCAGGGCAACGAGCAGTACTTC. Based on the CDR3 plus reference TRBV7-8 and TRBJ2-7, the full variable domain is GAGVSQSPRYKVAKRGQDVALRCDPISGHVSLFWYQQALGQGPEFLTYFQNEAQLDKSGLPSDRFFAERPEGSVSTLKIQRTQQEDSAVYLCASSLGQGNEQYFGPGTRLTVT.